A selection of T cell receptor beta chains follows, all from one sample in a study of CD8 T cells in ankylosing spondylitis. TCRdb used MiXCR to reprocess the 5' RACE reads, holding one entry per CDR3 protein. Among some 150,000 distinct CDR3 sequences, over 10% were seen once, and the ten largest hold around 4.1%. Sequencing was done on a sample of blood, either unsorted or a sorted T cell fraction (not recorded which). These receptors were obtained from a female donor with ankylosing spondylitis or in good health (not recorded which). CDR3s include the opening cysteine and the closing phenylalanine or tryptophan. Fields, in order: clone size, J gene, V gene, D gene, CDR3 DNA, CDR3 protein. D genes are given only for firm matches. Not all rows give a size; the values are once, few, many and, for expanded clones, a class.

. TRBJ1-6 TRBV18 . TGTGCCAGCTCACCGGGACATTCGGATTCACCCCTCCACTTT CASSPGHSDSPLHF
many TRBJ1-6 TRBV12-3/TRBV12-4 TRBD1 TGTGCCAGCAGCCGAGGGACAGGGGTAACTTATAATTCACCCCTCCACTTT CASSRGTGVTYNSPLHF
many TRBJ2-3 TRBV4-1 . TGCGCCAGCAGCTCCATCGGGGGTCCAGATACGCAGTATTTT CASSSIGGPDTQYF
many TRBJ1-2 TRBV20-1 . TGCAGTGCTTCAATTGGAGGACAGATCCACTATGGCTACACCTTC CSASIGGQIHYGYTF
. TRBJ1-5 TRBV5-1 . TGCGCCAGCAGCTCCGGGGGCCTTGGGGAGCCCCAGCATTTT CASSSGGLGEPQHF
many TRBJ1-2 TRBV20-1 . TGCAGTGCCAGTTCTGGACCCTATGGCTACACCTTC CSASSGPYGYTF
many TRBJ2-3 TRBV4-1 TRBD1 TGCGCCAGCAGCCCGGGACAGGGAAGGCTGGATACGCAGTATTTT CASSPGQGRLDTQYF
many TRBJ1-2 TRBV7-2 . TGTGCCAGCAGCTTACAACAGGGACAAATAAACTCATATGGCTACACCTTC CASSLQQGQINSYGYTF
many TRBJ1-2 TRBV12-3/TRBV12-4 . TGTGCCAGCAGTTTAAGAAGCTACGGCTATGGCTACACCTTC CASSLRSYGYGYTF
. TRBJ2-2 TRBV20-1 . TGCAGTGCGAACACCGGGGAGCTGTTTTTT CSANTGELFF
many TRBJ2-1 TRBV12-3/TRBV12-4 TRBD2 TGTGCCAGCAGACCAACCAAGGCGGGAGGCCCGTTGAATGAGCAGTTCTTC CASRPTKAGGPLNEQFF
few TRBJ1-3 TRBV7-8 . TGTGCCAGCAGCCAAGGACAGAGAAACACCATATATTTT CASSQGQRNTIYF
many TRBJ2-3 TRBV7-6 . TGTGCCAGCAGCTTAGTACCTAGCTGGGTGGGTACGCAGTATTTT CASSLVPSWVGTQYF
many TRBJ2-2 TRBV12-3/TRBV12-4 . TGTGCCAGCAGTTACGGACAGAGCACCGGGGAGCTGTTTTTT CASSYGQSTGELFF
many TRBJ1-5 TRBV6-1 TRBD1 TGTGCCAGCAGCCCCAGGGGGCTGGTTCAGCCCCAGCATTTT CASSPRGLVQPQHF
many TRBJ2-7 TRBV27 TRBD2 TGTGCCAGCAGTTTCATAGAGGGAGGGGAGCAGTACTTC CASSFIEGGEQYF
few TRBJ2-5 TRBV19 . TGTGCCAGTAGTATAGAAGGCGGCAGGCAAGAGACCCAGTACTTC CASSIEGGRQETQYF
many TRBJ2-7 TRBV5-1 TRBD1 TGCGCCAGCAGCAAGGACAGGGGGCCTTCTTACGAGCAGTACTTC CASSKDRGPSYEQYF
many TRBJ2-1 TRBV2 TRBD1 TGTGCCAGCAGTGATAACAGGGGCCCGACCTACAATGAGCAGTTCTTC CASSDNRGPTYNEQFF
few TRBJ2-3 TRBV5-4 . TGTGCCAGCAGCTTGCGGCTCCAAAGCACAGATACGCAGTATTTT CASSLRLQSTDTQYF
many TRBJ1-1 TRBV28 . TGTGCCAGCGGACTGGAGAGGAACACTGAAGCTTTCTTT CASGLERNTEAFF
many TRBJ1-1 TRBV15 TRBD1 TGTGCCACCAGCATCGGACAGGGACGGCCTGAAGCTTTCTTT CATSIGQGRPEAFF
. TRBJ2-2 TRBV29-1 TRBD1 TGCAGCGTCAAAACAGGGGCGGACACCGGGGAGCTGTTTTTT CSVKTGADTGELFF
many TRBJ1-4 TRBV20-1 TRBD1 TGCAGTGTTGATCCCGGACAGGGAAGAAAACTGTTTTTT CSVDPGQGRKLFF
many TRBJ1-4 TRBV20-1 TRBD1 TGCAGTGCTGCCGGGACAGTTAATGAAAAACTGTTTTTT CSAAGTVNEKLFF
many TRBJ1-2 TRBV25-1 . TGTGCCAGCAGTGATGTGGGGGCTGTCTATGGCTACACCTTC CASSDVGAVYGYTF
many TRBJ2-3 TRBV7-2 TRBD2 TGTGCCAGCAGCTTGAATAGCGGGAGTGGCACAGATACGCAGTATTTT CASSLNSGSGTDTQYF
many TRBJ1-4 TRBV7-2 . TGTGCCAGCAGCGCAGACCCTAATGAAAAACTGTTTTTT CASSADPNEKLFF
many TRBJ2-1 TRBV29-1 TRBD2 TGCAGCGTTGCGGCTAGCGGGACCTACAATGAGCAGTTCTTC CSVAASGTYNEQFF
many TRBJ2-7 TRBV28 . TGTGCCAGCAAGGGCGCCCAGGGCGAGCAGTACTTC CASKGAQGEQYF
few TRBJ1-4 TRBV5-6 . TGTGCCAGCAGCCCAACAGGGTCCGGTGAAAAACTGTTTTTT CASSPTGSGEKLFF
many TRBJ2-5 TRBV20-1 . TGCAGTGCTAGAGTAGGTGGGGCATCGGTAGAGACCCAGTACTTC CSARVGGASVETQYF
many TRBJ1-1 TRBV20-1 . TGCAGTGCCCTATGGGTGGGTGCGGACACTGAAGCTTTCTTT CSALWVGADTEAFF
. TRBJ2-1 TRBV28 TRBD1 TGTGCCAGCAGCGACGGGACAGGGTACAATGAGCAGTTCTTC CASSDGTGYNEQFF
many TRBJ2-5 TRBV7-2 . TGTGCCAGCAGCTTATTCGTCGGGGAGACCCAGTACTTC CASSLFVGETQYF
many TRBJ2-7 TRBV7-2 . TGTGCCAGCAGCTTAGTTCTCGCAGGGAAGTCTAACGAGCAGTACTTC CASSLVLAGKSNEQYF
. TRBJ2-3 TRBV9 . TGTGCCAGCATAAAGGGATTTAGAACAGATACGCAGTATTTT CASIKGFRTDTQYF
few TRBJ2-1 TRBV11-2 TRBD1 TGTGCCAGCAGCTTAGGCCGGGACAGGTCGGGTAATGAGCAGTTCTTC CASSLGRDRSGNEQFF
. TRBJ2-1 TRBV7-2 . TGTGCCAGCCTAACGGGCACCCTCAATGAGCAGTTCTTC CASLTGTLNEQFF
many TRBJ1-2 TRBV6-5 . TGTGCCAGCAGTTACTCGCCCTCCCAGACATCCGGCTACACCTTC CASSYSPSQTSGYTF
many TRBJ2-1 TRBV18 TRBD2 TGTGCCAGCTCACCATTAGTAGCGGGCGGCTACAATGAGCAGTTCTTC CASSPLVAGGYNEQFF
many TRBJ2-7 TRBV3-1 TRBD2 TGTGCCAGCAGCCAAAAGCTAGCGGTGCCCTACGAGCAGTACTTC CASSQKLAVPYEQYF
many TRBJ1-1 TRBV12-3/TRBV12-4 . TGTGCCAGCAGTTTAAGGCCCCTTGAAGCTTTCTTT CASSLRPLEAFF
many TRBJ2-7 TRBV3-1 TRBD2 TGTGCCAGCAGCCGCGGGACTAGCGGGGGTTACGAGCAGTACTTC CASSRGTSGGYEQYF
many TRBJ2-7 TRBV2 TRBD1 TGTGCCGGAAGCCGGGACAGGGTGAAGTACGAGCAGTACTTC CAGSRDRVKYEQYF
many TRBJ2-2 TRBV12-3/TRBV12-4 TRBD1 TGTGCCAGCAGCCCGGGGACAGGGCGGTCCGGGGAGCTGTTTTTT CASSPGTGRSGELFF